A single sample is the source of the 9 T cell receptor beta chains below, sequenced in a study of PD-L1 blockade in urothelial cancer. Time point here: peripheral blood 6 weeks after treatment start. The method was immunoSEQ multiplex PCR; TCRdb's version includes in-frame clones alone and lacks a portion of them. The repertoire holds tens of thousands of clones, with about 90% as singletons. The sample here was PBMCs, taken around atezolizumab (anti-PD-L1) treatment. These receptors were taken from a man between 60 and 75 years old with urothelial cancer.

Only a few counts were recorded for this clone. The rearrangement links TRBV5-6 to TRBJ2-5; TRBD2 is a possible D gene (7 bases). V was cut by 4 bases and J by 2 bases, with 21 bases left in between. This CDR3 has 17 amino acids. Per germline, CDR1 SGHDT and CDR2 YYEEEE. CDR3 protein: CASSAQGQRGEQETQYF. CDR3 nucleotide sequence: TGTGCCAGCAGCGCACAGGGTCAGCGGGGTGAGCAAGAGACCCAGTACTTC.

This chain joins TRBV11-2 and TRBJ2-3; TRBD2 matches at 8 bases. V trimming: 8 bases; J trimming: 7 bases; junction bases outside the gene matches: 11. The CDR3 has 14 residues. Per the germline V gene, CDR1 is SGHAT and CDR2 is FQNNGV. The CDR3 coding sequence is TGTGCCAGCCGTGCGGGAGGAACGAAGAATACGCAGTATTTT. Amino acid sequence: CASRAGGTKNTQYF.

The chain joins TRBV27 to TRBJ1-1, with 8 nucleotides matching TRBD1. This CDR3 region has 16 residues. The V segment lost 4 bases and the J segment 0 bases; nucleotides outside the gene matches: 7. CDR1 MNHEY and CDR2 SMNVEV come from the germline V gene (reference sequence). CDR3 amino acids: CASSSYRDRMNTEAFF. DNA for the CDR3: TGTGCCAGCAGTTCATACCGGGACAGGATGAACACTGAAGCTTTCTTT.

The chain couples TRBV7-3 to TRBJ2-1, with no clear D. Trimming cost V 1 base and J 2 bases, with 9 bases left between them. Germline V gene lookup returns CDR1 SGHTA and CDR2 FQGTGA. The CDR3 totals 15 residues. Written as DNA, the CDR3 is TGTGCCAGCAGCTTAAACGGCGGTGCCTACAATGAGCAGTTCTTC. Translation gives CASSLNGGAYNEQFF. Full variable domain (rest looked up from reference TRBV7-3 and TRBJ2-1): GAGVSQTPSNKVTEKGKYVELRCDPISGHTALYWYRQSLGQGPEFLIYFQGTGAADDSGLPNDRFFAVRPEGSVSTLKIQRTERGDSAVYLCASSLNGGAYNEQFFGPGTRLTVL.

This clone was recorded only once. The rearrangement links TRBV6-5 to TRBJ2-2; possibly TRBD1 for D (5 bases). The CDR3 is 15 amino acids. V lost 4 bases to trimming and J lost 4 bases, with 13 bases between them. Germline lookup yields CDR1 MNHEY and CDR2 SVGAGI. The CDR3 nucleotides read TGTGCCAGCAGTTTTACTTCAAGGGGCACCGGGGAGCTGTTTTTT. Residues: CASSFTSRGTGELFF.

The sample holds one count of this clone. This sequence joins TRBV9 and TRBJ1-5; 8 bases are a match to TRBD1. The V and J ends lost 3 bases and 7 bases, in that order; junction bases with no gene match: 6. Germline V gene lookup returns CDR1 SGDLS and CDR2 YYNGEE. The CDR3 consists of 14 residues. Written as DNA, the CDR3 is TGTGCCAGCAGCGAGGGACAGGTGGGGCAGCCCCAGCATTTT. Encoded protein: CASSEGQVGQPQHF.

This chain joins TRBV27 and TRBJ2-7, with TRBD1 as a possible D gene (5 bases). This CDR3 is built from 15 residues. Germline CDR1 is MNHEY and CDR2 is SMNVEV (reference sequence). Trimming cost V 3 bases and J 7 bases, with 19 bases left between them. CDR3 amino acids: CASSFQRDRPTEQYF. Here the CDR3 DNA reads TGTGCCAGCAGTTTTCAGCGAGACAGACCTACGGAGCAGTACTTC.

The chain links TRBV9 to TRBJ1-2; D unresolved. With 0 bases removed from V and 7 bases from J, the gap between germline ends came to 13 bases. Germline V gene lookup returns CDR1 SGDLS and CDR2 YYNGEE. This CDR3 has 14 residues. CDR3 amino acids: CASSVVVGGGGYTF. The CDR3 DNA follows: TGTGCCAGCAGCGTAGTAGTTGGAGGTGGTGGCTACACCTTC.

The chain combines TRBV11-3 with TRBJ2-5; no clear D gene. V lost 0 bases and J lost 4, with 12 bases in between. There are 15 residues in the CDR3. Germline loops: CDR1 SGHNT, CDR2 YENEEA. The CDR3 spells CASSLDPASGETQYF. CDR3 in DNA: TGTGCCAGCAGCTTAGATCCCGCGTCGGGAGAGACCCAGTACTTC.